This TCR beta chain was observed in a study of T cell responses to AZD1222 COVID-19 vaccine. Study background: Pooled samples include second doses given at about 4 or 12 weeks. Study results and caveats: Spike-specific TCR breadth and depth grew following two AZD1222 doses. Epitopes outside B.1.351 and B.1.1.7 mutated regions reportedly drew nearly half of spike TCRs.

Sequencing was performed with immunoSEQ multiplex PCR; in TCRdb, only in-frame clones are kept and a portion is missing. The table records some 120,000 clones, 89% of them present only once. This clone was recorded only once. The antigen remains unidentified. Looked up from germline, CDR1 is LNHDA and CDR2 is SQIVND (reference sequence). Trimming took 5 bases from V and 1 from J, leaving 18 bases between them. The CDR3 length is 16 residues. The chain has TRBV19 and TRBJ2-7; no definite D call. Sequencing was performed on peripheral blood, taken on day 0 of AZD1222 vaccination. The receptor's source is an adult in good health. CDR3 coding DNA: TGTGCCAGTAGTGACCGCGCGGCCCATGGATCCTACGAGCAGTACTTC. The encoded protein is CASSDRAAHGSYEQYF.